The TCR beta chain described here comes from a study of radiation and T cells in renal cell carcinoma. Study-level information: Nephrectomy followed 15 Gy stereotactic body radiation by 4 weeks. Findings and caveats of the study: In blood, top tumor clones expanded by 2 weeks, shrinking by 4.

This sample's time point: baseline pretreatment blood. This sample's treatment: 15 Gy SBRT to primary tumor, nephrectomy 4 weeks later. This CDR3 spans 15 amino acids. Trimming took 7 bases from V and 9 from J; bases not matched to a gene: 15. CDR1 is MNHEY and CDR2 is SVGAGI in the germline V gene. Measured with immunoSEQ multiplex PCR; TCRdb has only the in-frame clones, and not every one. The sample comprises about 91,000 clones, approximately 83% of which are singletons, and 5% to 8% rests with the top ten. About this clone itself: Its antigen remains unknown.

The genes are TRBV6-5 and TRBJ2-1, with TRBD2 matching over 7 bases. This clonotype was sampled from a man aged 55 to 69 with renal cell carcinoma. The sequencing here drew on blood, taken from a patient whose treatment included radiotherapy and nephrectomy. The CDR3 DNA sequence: TGTGCCAGCACCCGCCTGGGACTAACGTCTCCTGAGCAGTTCTTC. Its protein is CASTRLGLTSPEQFF.